Sequencing of this T cell receptor (beta chain) was carried out in a study of beta chain features in type 1 diabetes. On this clone itself: Its specificity is unknown.

Study observations and caveats: A moderate, significant TCRB CDR3 shortening appeared in type 1 diabetes across four CD4+ subsets.

The study reverse transcribed the entire isolated RNA, so it sequenced expressed TCRB transcripts. TCRdb's copy holds only in-frame clones and misses some; the assay was immunoSEQ multiplex PCR. The sample consists of over 150,000 clones, approximately 7.8% of them appearing once. Germline assignment: CDR1 SGHTA and CDR2 FQGNSA. The CDR3 is 14 residues long. Trimming removed 5 bases from V and 2 bases from J, with 12 bases in between. The specimen was central memory CD4+ T cells from blood. The chain uses TRBV7-2 and TRBJ2-5; D might be TRBD2 (6 bases). The receptor was isolated from a woman aged 40 to 50 with type 1 diabetes. CDR3 DNA sequence: TGTGCCAGCAGCCAGGGACTCCGACAAGAGACCCAGTACTTC. Protein: CASSQGLRQETQYF.